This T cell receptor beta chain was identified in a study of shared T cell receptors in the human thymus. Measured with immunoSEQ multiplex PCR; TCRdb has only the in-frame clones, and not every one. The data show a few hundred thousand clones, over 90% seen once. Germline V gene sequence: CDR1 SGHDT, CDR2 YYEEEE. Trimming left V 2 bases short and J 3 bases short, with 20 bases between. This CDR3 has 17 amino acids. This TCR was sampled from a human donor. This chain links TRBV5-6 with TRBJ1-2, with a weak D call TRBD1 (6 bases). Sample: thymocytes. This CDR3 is CASSLIFGQTHDYGYTF. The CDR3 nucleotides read TGTGCCAGCAGCTTAATCTTCGGACAGACCCATGACTATGGCTACACCTTC.